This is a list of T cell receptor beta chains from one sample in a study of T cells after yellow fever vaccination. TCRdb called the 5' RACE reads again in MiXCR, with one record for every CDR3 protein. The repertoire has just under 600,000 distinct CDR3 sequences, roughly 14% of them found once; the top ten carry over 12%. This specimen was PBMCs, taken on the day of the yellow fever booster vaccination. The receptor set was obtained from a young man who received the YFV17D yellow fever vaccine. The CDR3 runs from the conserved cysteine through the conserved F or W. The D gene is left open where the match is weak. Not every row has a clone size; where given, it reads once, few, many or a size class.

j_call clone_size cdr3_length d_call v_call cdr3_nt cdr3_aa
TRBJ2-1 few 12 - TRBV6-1 TGTGCCAGCAGCTTGTGGGAGGATGAGCAGTTCTTC CASSLWEDEQFF
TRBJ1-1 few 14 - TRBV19 TGTGCCAGTAGTATTTTTCACGGGACCACTGAAGCTTTCTTT CASSIFHGTTEAFF
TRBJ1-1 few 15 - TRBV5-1 TGCGCCAGCAGCTTGGAATATCTTGGAAGCACTGAAGCTTTCTTT CASSLEYLGSTEAFF
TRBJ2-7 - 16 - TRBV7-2 TGTGCCAGCAGCTTAATGTCACTAGTAGGGGGGACCGAGCAGTACTTC CASSLMSLVGGTEQYF
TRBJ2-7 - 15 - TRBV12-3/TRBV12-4 TGTGCCAGCAGTTTTCACATCGCCGGCACCTACGAGCAGTACTTC CASSFHIAGTYEQYF
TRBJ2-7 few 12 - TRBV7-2 TGTGCCAGCAGCTGGACAAACTACGAGCAGTACTTC CASSWTNYEQYF
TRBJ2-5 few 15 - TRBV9 TGTGCCAGCAGCGTAGATGAGAGTGTCCAAGAGACCCAGTACTTC CASSVDESVQETQYF
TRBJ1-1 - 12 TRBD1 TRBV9 TGTGCCAGCAGCCCCCCACAGGGGGAAGCTTTCTTT CASSPPQGEAFF
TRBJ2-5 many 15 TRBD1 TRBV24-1 TGTGCCACCAGTGATCGCGGACAGGGGAGGGAGACCCAGTACTTC CATSDRGQGRETQYF
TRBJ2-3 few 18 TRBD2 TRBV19 TGTGCCAGGGGACTAGCGGGAGACCACGATGCCTTCACAGATACGCAGTATTTT CARGLAGDHDAFTDTQYF
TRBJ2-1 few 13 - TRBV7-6 TGTGCCAGCAGCGCGACAGTTGGTGGTGAGCAGTTCTTC CASSATVGGEQFF
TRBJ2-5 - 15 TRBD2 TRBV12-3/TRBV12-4 TGTGCCAGCAGTTTACAGGCGGGGGTAATGGGGACCCAGTACTTC CASSLQAGVMGTQYF
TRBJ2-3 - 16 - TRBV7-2 TGTGCCAGCAGCGGCCGTGGGGGGGCTGGGGCAGATACGCAGTATTTT CASSGRGGAGADTQYF
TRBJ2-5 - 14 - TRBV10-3 TGTGCCATCAGTGAGCCCCCAAGCCAAGAGACCCAGTACTTC CAISEPPSQETQYF
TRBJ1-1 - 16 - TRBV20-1 TGCTGTGCTAGGTCGAACAGGGTAATAATGTACACTGAAGCTTTCTTT CCARSNRVIMYTEAFF
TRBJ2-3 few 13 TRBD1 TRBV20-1 TGCAGTGCTAGGACAGGGAACACAGATACGCAGTATTTT CSARTGNTDTQYF
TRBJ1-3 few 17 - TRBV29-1 TGCAGCGTTTCGGCAAGTGACACACAGCTCTCTGGAAACACCATATATTTT CSVSASDTQLSGNTIYF
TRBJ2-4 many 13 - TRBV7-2 TGTGCCAGCAGCGACTCATTCCCAAACATTCAGTACTTC CASSDSFPNIQYF
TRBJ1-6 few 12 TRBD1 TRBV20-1 TGCAGTGTGAGGGACAGCTTTTCACCCCTCCACTTT CSVRDSFSPLHF
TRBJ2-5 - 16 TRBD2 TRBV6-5 TGTGCCAGCAGTTACTCCCTAGCGGGAGGTCGGGAGACCCAGTACTTC CASSYSLAGGRETQYF
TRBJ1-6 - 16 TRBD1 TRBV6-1 TGTGCCAGCAGCCCTCGTCGGACAGGCGATGATTCACCCCTCCACTTT CASSPRRTGDDSPLHF
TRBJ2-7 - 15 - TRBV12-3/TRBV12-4 TGTGCCAGCAGTTTAAACAGGGGGGGGGCCTACGAGCAGTACTTC CASSLNRGGAYEQYF
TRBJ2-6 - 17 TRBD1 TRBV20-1 TGCAGTGCTAGCGCTCGGACAGGAAAGGGTGGGGCCAACGTCCTGACTTTC CSASARTGKGGANVLTF